The rows below give T cell receptor beta chains drawn from one sample of a study of immune heterogeneity within non-small cell lung tumors. Each CDR3 protein is one row after TCRdb ran MiXCR on the multiplex PCR reads. This sample has approximately 4,400 distinct CDR3 sequences, with 20% to 25% found just once. Sequenced input: lung tumor tissue. These TCRs come from a man aged 65 to 79 with non-small cell lung cancer. Both conserved end residues are part of each CDR3. Fields, in order: clone size, CDR3 length, D gene, J gene, V gene, CDR3 protein, CDR3 DNA. D genes are given only for firm matches. Clone size is given for some rows only: seen once, a few or many times, or a class if the clone is expanded.

few | 16 | NA | TRBJ2-3 | TRBV15 | CATSRLGLVSTDTQYF | TGTGCCACCAGCAGACTCGGGCTAGTTAGCACAGATACGCAGTATTTT
NA | 17 | TRBD1 | TRBJ1-1 | TRBV6-1 | CASSEGRDRGRRNEAFF | TGTGCCAGCAGTGAGGGCCGGGACAGGGGGCGTAGGAATGAAGCTTTCTTT
large | 11 | NA | TRBJ2-1 | TRBV2 | CASSQRDEQFF | TGTGCCAGCAGTCAGAGGGATGAGCAGTTCTTC
NA | 16 | TRBD2 | TRBJ2-2 | TRBV10-3 | CATRLAGGLETGELFF | TGTGCCACCCGACTAGCGGGAGGGTTAGAAACCGGGGAGCTGTTTTTT
medium-sized | 15 | NA | TRBJ2-7 | TRBV2 | CASSEIVYYSYEQYF | TGTGCCAGCAGTGAAATCGTATACTACTCCTACGAGCAGTACTTC
medium-sized | 15 | TRBD2 | TRBJ2-1 | TRBV20-1 | CSATSGTPLYNEQFF | TGCAGTGCTACTAGCGGGACTCCGCTCTACAATGAGCAGTTCTTC
large | 14 | TRBD1 | TRBJ2-7 | TRBV20-1 | CSAVIDRALYEQYF | TGCAGTGCTGTGATAGACAGGGCCCTCTACGAGCAGTACTTC
NA | 14 | NA | TRBJ2-7 | TRBV7-9 | CASSYGTPGYEQYF | TGTGCCAGCAGCTACGGGACACCGGGCTACGAGCAGTACTTC
once | 14 | TRBD1 | TRBJ1-2 | TRBV3-1 | CASSQDTGGGGHTF | TGTGCCAGCAGCCAAGATACAGGGGGCGGGGGCCACACCTTC
once | 17 | TRBD1 | TRBJ1-1 | TRBV12-3/TRBV12-4 | CASSSETGEALNTEAFF | TGTGCCAGCAGTTCGGAGACAGGGGAAGCCTTGAACACTGAAGCTTTCTTT
medium-sized | 14 | NA | TRBJ2-7 | TRBV9 | CASSVGDSSYEQYF | TGTGCCAGCAGCGTAGGGGACTCCAGCTACGAGCAGTACTTC
medium-sized | 13 | TRBD1 | TRBJ1-5 | TRBV20-1 | CSALTGVDQPQHF | TGCAGTGCCCTCACAGGGGTCGATCAGCCCCAGCATTTT
few | 15 | NA | TRBJ1-4 | TRBV12-3/TRBV12-4 | CASSLALSGAGKLFF | TGTGCCAGCAGTTTAGCCCTCTCCGGGGCTGGAAAACTGTTTTTT
medium-sized | 15 | TRBD2 | TRBJ2-7 | TRBV15 | CATSPTREATYEQYF | TGTGCCACCAGCCCTACCCGGGAGGCAACATACGAGCAGTACTTC
few | 15 | TRBD1 | TRBJ1-2 | TRBV3-1 | CASRKENRGPDGYTF | TGTGCCAGCAGGAAAGAGAACAGGGGGCCTGACGGCTACACCTTC
few | 18 | TRBD2 | TRBJ2-1 | TRBV6-2/TRBV6-3 | CASSFPTSGGARYNEQFF | TGTGCCAGCAGTTTTCCGACTAGCGGGGGGGCCCGGTACAATGAGCAGTTCTTC
medium-sized | 15 | TRBD2 | TRBJ2-7 | TRBV19 | CASSRSGRGFYEQYF | TGTGCCAGTAGCCGTAGCGGGAGAGGGTTCTACGAGCAGTACTTC
large | 17 | NA | TRBJ2-3 | TRBV6-5 | CASSYLRTQGGTDTQYF | TGTGCCAGCAGTTACTTACGGACCCAAGGTGGCACAGATACGCAGTATTTT
NA | 15 | NA | TRBJ2-5 | TRBV19 | CASSMLARGQGTQYF | TGTGCCAGTAGTATGTTGGCCCGGGGCCAAGGGACCCAGTACTTC
NA | 14 | NA | TRBJ2-5 | TRBV29-1 | CSVEDRQYQETQYF | TGCAGCGTTGAAGACCGCCAGTACCAAGAGACCCAGTACTTC
NA | 14 | NA | TRBJ2-1 | TRBV2 | CASSLRTRYNEQFF | TGTGCCAGCAGTCTCCGGACCCGCTACAATGAGCAGTTCTTC
few | 16 | TRBD2 | TRBJ2-7 | TRBV6-6 | CASSYWSSGRTYEQYF | TGTGCCAGCAGTTACTGGTCTAGCGGGCGAACCTACGAGCAGTACTTC
medium-sized | 14 | NA | TRBJ1-2 | TRBV11-2 | CASSLDHTSYGYTF | TGTGCCAGCAGCTTAGATCATACGTCTTATGGCTACACCTTC
NA | 13 | NA | TRBJ2-5 | TRBV2 | CASSDGRAETQYF | TGTGCCAGCAGCGACGGAAGGGCGGAGACCCAGTACTTC
few | 13 | NA | TRBJ1-1 | TRBV7-2 | CASSLRWSTEAFF | TGTGCCAGCAGCTTGAGGTGGAGCACTGAAGCTTTCTTT
medium-sized | 16 | NA | TRBJ2-3 | TRBV24-1 | CATSDFRQGGADTQYF | TGTGCCACCAGTGATTTCCGACAGGGAGGTGCAGATACGCAGTATTTT
few | 16 | NA | TRBJ1-1 | TRBV6-1 | CASRPFRGGSNTEAFF | TGTGCCAGCAGGCCGTTCAGGGGCGGTTCTAACACTGAAGCTTTCTTT
few | 12 | NA | TRBJ2-3 | TRBV28 | CASSYSTDTQYF | TGTGCCAGCAGCTATAGCACAGATACGCAGTATTTT
NA | 15 | NA | TRBJ2-1 | TRBV20-1 | CSARDYRGGYNEQFF | TGCAGTGCTAGAGACTACAGGGGGGGTTACAATGAGCAGTTCTTC
few | 16 | NA | TRBJ2-7 | TRBV20-1 | CSARGGEQGFGFGAHF | NA
medium-sized | 15 | NA | TRBJ2-7 | TRBV6-2/TRBV6-3 | CASTEPRVGYYEQYF | TGTGCCAGCACAGAACCCCGCGTCGGGTACTACGAGCAGTACTTC
medium-sized | 13 | NA | TRBJ1-6 | TRBV2 | CASSEIGDSPLHF | TGTGCCAGCAGTGAAATTGGGGATTCACCCCTCCACTTT
medium-sized | 13 | NA | TRBJ2-3 | TRBV27 | CASRPGGGDTQYF | TGTGCCAGCCGTCCTGGAGGGGGGGATACGCAGTATTTT
NA | 13 | NA | TRBJ1-2 | TRBV19 | CASSRAQGYGYTF | TGTGCCAGTAGTCGGGCCCAGGGTTATGGCTACACCTTC
medium-sized | 14 | NA | TRBJ2-7 | TRBV24-1 | CATSDWGSSYEQYF | TGTGCCACCAGTGATTGGGGGAGCTCCTACGAGCAGTACTTC
NA | 14 | TRBD1 | TRBJ2-1 | TRBV19 | CASRPGQAYNEQFF | TGTGCCAGTAGACCGGGACAGGCATACAATGAGCAGTTCTTC
large | 14 | TRBD2 | TRBJ2-7 | TRBV6-1 | CASRPLGGLNEQYF | TGTGCCAGCAGGCCCCTCGGGGGGTTGAACGAGCAGTACTTC
NA | 15 | NA | TRBJ2-7 | TRBV4-1 | CASSQASTALYEQYF | TGCGCCAGCAGCCAAGCTTCGACAGCCCTCTACGAGCAGTACTTC
few | 13 | NA | TRBJ1-1 | TRBV7-9 | CASSLPGAPGAFF | TGTGCCAGCAGCCTACCCGGGGCCCCGGGGGCTTTCTTT
medium-sized | 13 | TRBD1 | TRBJ1-2 | TRBV10-3 | CAISESTGDGYTF | TGTGCCATCAGTGAGTCGACAGGGGACGGCTACACCTTC
few | 12 | NA | TRBJ1-4 | TRBV30 | CAWSVIAEKLFF | TGTGCCTGGAGTGTAATCGCTGAAAAACTGTTTTTT
medium-sized | 14 | NA | TRBJ2-7 | TRBV30 | CAWTRQLDSYEQYF | TGTGCCTGGACCCGACAGCTCGACTCCTACGAGCAGTACTTC